The 24 T cell receptor beta chains below all came from one sample that was sequenced in a study of T cell repertoires in cytomegalovirus infection. TCRdb redid the calling of the reads with MiXCR, one entry per CDR3 protein. Among 350,000 to 500,000 distinct CDR3 sequences listed, about 33% were seen once. The material sequenced was PBMCs. The source of these receptors is a human donor in good health (CMV status not recorded). Some clones in this sample may be carry-over from other donors' samples.

In its sample, this clonotype was seen a few times. The rearrangement joins TRBV24-1 to TRBJ2-1; the D is unclear. The V end was cut by 5 bases, the J end by 16 bases, with 14 bases between. Germline V gene lookup returns CDR1 KGHDR and CDR2 SFDVKD. This CDR3 region has 11 residues. CDR3: CATSAPPILFF. The CDR3 DNA reads as TGTGCCACCAGTGCCCCGCCGATTCTTTTCTTC.

Many counts were recorded for this clonotype. The genes are TRBV4-2 and TRBJ2-2; possibly TRBD2 for D (5 bases). The CDR3 contains 17 residues. Germline-derived CDR1 and CDR2 are LGHNA and YNFKEQ. Trimming took 1 base from V and 4 from J, leaving 16 bases between them. The CDR3 sequence: CASSQGGRLRSTGELFF. As DNA, the CDR3 is TGTGCCAGCAGCCAAGGAGGGCGACTCAGAAGCACCGGGGAGCTGTTTTTT.

This chain links TRBV20-1 with TRBJ1-4; possible D gene TRBD1, 6 bases. CDR1 is DFQATT, CDR2 SNEGSKA, per germline (reference sequence). The germline V and J ends were trimmed by 3 bases and 2 bases, with 19 bases remaining between them. The CDR3 has 17 residues. The CDR3 sequence is CSARVNRERGTNEKLFF. The CDR3 DNA is TGCAGTGCTAGGGTGAACAGGGAAAGAGGGACTAATGAAAAACTGTTTTTT.

This chain joins TRBV7-2 and TRBJ1-5, with D unclear. The germline V gene encodes CDR1 SGHTA and CDR2 FQGNSA. This CDR3 has 11 residues. With 11 bases removed from V and 1 base from J, the gap between germline ends came to 6 bases. CDR3 nucleotides: TGTGCCTTCCACAGCAATCAGCCCCAGCATTTT. This gives the protein CAFHSNQPQHF.

In its sample, this clonotype was seen once. Because it lacks the conserved phenylalanine or tryptophan at the end, this CDR3 is likely a read error. This sequence joins TRBV10-2 and TRBJ1-1; D remains ambiguous. The CDR3 covers 12 residues. V was clipped by 2 bases and J by 1 base, with 2 bases between them. Germline CDR1 and CDR2: WSHSY and SAAADI. The CDR3 loop reads CASSEGNTEAFL. The CDR3 DNA reads TGCGCCAGCAGTGAGGGGAACACTGAAGCTTTCTTG.

The CDR3 reads CASSPGGGGVVTEAFF. In DNA form, the CDR3 reads TGTGCCAGCAGCCCCGGGGGTGGGGGGGTTGTCACTGAAGCTTTCTTT. The chain joins TRBV9 to TRBJ1-1, with a weak D call TRBD1 (5 bases). The CDR3 loop spans 16 amino acids. Trimming cost V 4 bases and J 4 bases, with 20 bases left between them. Looked up from germline, CDR1 is SGDLS and CDR2 is YYNGEE.

As concerns this clonotype: This may be a read error: a much more frequent sequence differs by one nucleotide. The CDR3 spells CASSRRLVADTQYF. The CDR3 DNA follows: TGTGCCAGCAGCCGCAGACTAGTTGCAGATACGCAGTATTTT. This chain joins TRBV7-4 and TRBJ2-3, with D perhaps matching TRBD2 (6 bases). V dropped 5 bases and J dropped 4 bases, with 13 bases sitting between them. The CDR3 is 14 residues long. Germline V CDR1 and CDR2: SGHVT, SQSDAQ.

The rearrangement uses TRBV24-1 and TRBJ1-5, with a tentative D call TRBD1 (5 bases). The CDR3 consists of 15 residues. The V gene lost 2 bases and the J gene lost 7 bases, with 14 bases spanning the gap. CDR1 is KGHDR and CDR2 is SFDVKD in the germline V gene. The chain's CDR3 is CATSDSGGGEQPQHF. The CDR3 DNA is TGTGCCACCAGTGATTCGGGGGGGGGGGAACAGCCCCAGCATTTT.

As regards this clonotype: An end of the junction differs from the germline gene, which may be a read error. The CDR3 protein is CARSSGPVNEKLFF. CDR3 nucleotides: TGTGCCAGAAGCTCGGGACCAGTTAATGAAAAACTGTTTTTT. This chain connects TRBV7-8 to TRBJ1-4; D might be TRBD1 (5 bases). This CDR3 is 14 amino acids long. Germline-derived CDR1 and CDR2 are SGHVS and FQNEAQ.

This chain links TRBV4-1 with TRBJ2-7, with 7 bases that match TRBD1. The V gene's germline CDR1 is MGHRA and CDR2 YSYEKL. The V and J ends lost 5 bases and 2 bases, in that order; junction bases with no gene match: 9. The CDR3 contains 15 residues. The CDR3 coding sequence is TGCGCCAGCAGCGCGAGACAGGGACAGACCTACGAGCAGTACTTC. It translates to CASSARQGQTYEQYF.

Comments on this clonotype: A much larger clone sits a single nucleotide away, making a read error possible. The chain uses TRBV11-1 and TRBJ1-5; D not resolved. CDR1 and CDR2 from the germline V gene are SGHAT and FQDESV (reference sequence). There are 13 residues in the CDR3. The CDR3 is CTSSLDRHQPQHF. The CDR3, as DNA: TGTACCAGCAGCTTAGACCGACATCAGCCCCAGCATTTT.

The genes are TRBV20-1 and TRBJ1-1; D is unresolved. The V and J ends lost 0 bases and 7 bases respectively, with 9 bases between them. Germline loops: CDR1 DFQATT, CDR2 SNEGSKA (reference sequence). The CDR3 runs 12 residues. Here the CDR3 reads CSAREGGVEAFF. In nucleotides, the CDR3 is TGCAGTGCTAGAGAGGGAGGAGTTGAAGCTTTCTTT.

CDR3 bases: TGTGCCAGCTCACCGGAACGGGGACGCACAGATACGCAGTATTTT. Its protein product is CASSPERGRTDTQYF. The V and J genes are TRBV18 and TRBJ2-3, with D perhaps TRBD1 or TRBD2 (5 bases each). V was trimmed by 3 bases and J by 1 base, leaving 11 bases between them. The CDR3 is 15 amino acids. CDR1 and CDR2 from the germline V gene are KGHSH and LQKENI.

Comment on this clonotype: The CDR3 does not end in the conserved phenylalanine or tryptophan, so this is likely a read error. No DNA is shown, since the ends of the CDR3 on it are uncertain; the CDR3 is the one TCRdb lists. The chain employs TRBV6-2 or TRBV6-3 and TRBJ2-3; the table's TRBD2 call for D was not verified on the DNA. The germline V gene encodes CDR1 MNHEY and CDR2 SVGEGT. The CDR3 is 14 amino acids long, termini counted. CDR3 loop: CASSYRSSGGLVNV.

There are many counts of this clonotype. The J gene is TRBJ1-5, the V gene TRBV6-1; D is unclear. The CDR3 loop spans 17 amino acids. Germline V lookup: CDR1 MNHNS, CDR2 SASEGT. Trimming stripped 6 bases from V and 3 bases from J, with 21 bases between. The DNA of the CDR3 is TGTGCCAGCAGCTCACTTCCCGGGGAATTGAACAATCAGCCCCAGCATTTT. Encoded protein: CASSSLPGELNNQPQHF.

This chain connects TRBV6-2 or TRBV6-3 to TRBJ1-2; D is unresolved. The CDR3 runs 14 residues. Germline V gene sequence: CDR1 MNHEY, CDR2 SVGEGT. Trimming left V 0 bases short and J 9 bases short, with 14 bases between. CDR3: CASSYSRSSGSYTF. CDR3 DNA sequence: TGTGCCAGCAGTTACTCTCGAAGCTCTGGGAGCTACACCTTC.

The CDR3 DNA reads TGTGCCAGCAGCCAAGAAATAGGGGGCGTCGAGCAGTACTTC. Its translation: CASSQEIGGVEQYF. The chain links TRBV3-1 to TRBJ2-7, with 7 bases matching TRBD1. This CDR3 spans 14 amino acids. V gave up 0 bases and J gave up 6 bases; unmatched junction bases: 5. Germline V gene sequence: CDR1 LGHDT, CDR2 YNNKEL (reference sequence).

The genes are TRBV28 and TRBJ2-3; 11 bases match TRBD1. This CDR3 has 14 residues. Unmatched junction bases numbered 5, after V lost 2 bases and J lost 10 bases. CDR1 MDHEN and CDR2 SYDVKM come from the germline V gene. CDR3 protein: CASSLRGQGVAQYF. CDR3 nucleotides: TGTGCCAGCAGTTTAAGGGGACAGGGGGTTGCGCAGTATTTT.

This clonotype was observed a handful of times. CDR3 sequence reads: CASSLGGAGGTDTQYF. The CDR3 DNA is TGTGCCAGCAGCTTAGGAGGGGCGGGGGGCACAGATACGCAGTATTTT. The chain links TRBV7-6 to TRBJ2-3, with 7 bases aligning to TRBD2. Germline trimming cut 1 base from V and 1 base from J; bases unmatched to any gene: 5. The CDR3 spans 16 residues. Germline-derived CDR1 and CDR2 are SGHVS and FNYEAQ.

The table lists this clonotype with many counts. The chain joins TRBV7-2 to TRBJ2-3, with 12 bases lining up with TRBD2. Germline V lookup: CDR1 SGHTA, CDR2 FQGNSA. J gave up 3 bases and V 6 bases, and 10 bases lay outside the gene matches. There are 17 residues in the CDR3. CDR3 loop: CASRAPSGGGWTDTQYF. The CDR3 nucleotides read TGTGCCAGCAGAGCCCCTAGCGGGGGGGGTTGGACAGATACGCAGTATTTT.

Regarding this clonotype: A much larger clone differs by one base, so this may be a read error. The CDR3 ends on some other residue instead of the conserved phenylalanine or tryptophan, so this is likely a read error. This chain links TRBV7-2 with TRBJ2-7, with D tentatively TRBD1 (6 bases). The V end was cut by 1 base, the J end by 6 bases, with 16 bases between. Per germline, CDR1 SGHTA and CDR2 FQGNSA. The CDR3 length is 15 residues. DNA of the CDR3: TGTGCCAGCAGCTTAGGACAGGTGTTCCCTCGCGAGCAGTACTTA. It translates to CASSLGQVFPREQYL.

The chain carries TRBV6-8 and TRBJ2-5; 9 bases match TRBD1. The CDR3 contains 16 residues. CDR1 and CDR2 from the germline V gene are MNHGY and SAAAGT. With V trimmed by 2 bases and J by 5 bases, 9 bases remained unmatched. Here the CDR3 DNA reads TGTGCCAGCAGTTACACCGGGACAGGGTCCTGGGAGACCCAGTACTTC. It yields the protein CASSYTGTGSWETQYF.

The chain uses TRBV6-1 and TRBJ2-1; D is possibly TRBD1 (5 bases). Trimming left V 8 bases short and J 4 bases short, with 12 bases between. CDR3 length: 13 amino acids. CDR1 is MNHNS and CDR2 is SASEGT in the germline V gene. Written as DNA, the CDR3 is TGTGCCAGCGGGGCAGGTCGGTACAATGAGCAGTTCTTC. The encoded protein is CASGAGRYNEQFF.

There are many counts of this clonotype. The chain employs TRBV7-8 and TRBJ1-6; D not certain. V was cut by 5 bases and J by 6 bases, with 14 bases left in between. The germline V gene encodes CDR1 SGHVS and CDR2 FQNEAQ. This CDR3 spans 15 amino acids. The CDR3 DNA reads TGTGCCAGCAGCGGCGTTGTGGCAGTTAATTCACCCCTCCACTTT. This sequence encodes CASSGVVAVNSPLHF.